Listed below are T cell receptor beta chains from one sample, sequenced in a study of CD8 T cells in ankylosing spondylitis. TCRdb redid the calling of the 5' RACE reads with MiXCR, one entry per CDR3 protein. The sample has 200,000 or so distinct CDR3 sequences, under 30% seen once. Sequenced: blood, either unsorted or a sorted T cell fraction (not recorded which). The receptor source for this set is a male donor with ankylosing spondylitis or in good health (not recorded which). The conserved cysteine and the conserved F or W are not part of the CDR3 here. Each record gives: V gene, CDR3 protein.

TRBV5-1 ASRPDYNSNQPQH
TRBV20-1 SAPHWDNQETQY
TRBV6-5 ASSYSMARSKKETQY
TRBV6-5 ASSYEGGETQY
TRBV12-3/TRBV12-4 ASSFQGHGEKLF
TRBV7-2 ASSLAVFGRGNQETQY
TRBV12-3/TRBV12-4 ASSLAGSGSEQF
TRBV20-1 SASAQVPPYEQY
TRBV29-1 SVEDTGFYEQY
TRBV5-1 ASSLDRGLGPGEQY
TRBV29-1 SVYYRGGETQY
TRBV4-1 ASSQTDRSLAKNIQY
TRBV15 ATSGGLAGFEQY
TRBV4-2 ASSHDSGETYNEQF
TRBV27 ASGVRRPSYEQY
TRBV5-4 ASSLGSFNTEAF
TRBV5-1 ASSPAWGPRTDTQY
TRBV11-2 ASSSPRSYEQY
TRBV5-1 ASSLRTSGTYEQY
TRBV6-5 ASSYSTRHQETQY
TRBV12-3/TRBV12-4 ASSGREPDYGYT
TRBV20-1 SARDPNLGTDTQY
TRBV6-5 ASSYPGRGSYNEQF
TRBV29-1 SVGGAGKNQPQH
TRBV4-3 ASSQEVGTGGGYT
TRBV10-3 AISLGLASLDTQY
TRBV5-1 ASSLLGYSNQPQH
TRBV28 ASTDSRTEAF
TRBV20-1 SAWARYDIQY
TRBV29-1 SVERDTQRGGYT
TRBV5-6 ASSSKGGLAGVKITDTQY
TRBV20-1 SAPEVIRGNEQF
TRBV7-9 ASSTHRVSEAF
TRBV7-9 ASSLGAEEAF
TRBV6-2/TRBV6-3 ASSTNYPNTEAF
TRBV27 ASSLRLAGGYNEQF
TRBV20-1 SAQTSGRTSYEQY
TRBV10-3 AISEWGSNQPQH
TRBV29-1 SVSRVVGTEAF
TRBV4-1 ASSLNRAGPYNEQF
TRBV12-3/TRBV12-4 ASSFSGAGETQY
TRBV5-6 ASSRITRYWDTGELF
TRBV25-1 ASSAGLNTGELF
TRBV5-1 ASSPGVGGPYNEQF
TRBV20-1 SAIPARISTDTQY
TRBV12-3/TRBV12-4 ASSSGTSVGGR
TRBV28 ASSLSRGTSYEQY
TRBV20-1 SAITSSGWYNEQF
TRBV12-3/TRBV12-4 ASKDGTSSYEQY
TRBV6-1 ASSEIGGRATIEQF
TRBV21-1 ASSRRDRHYT
TRBV7-2 ASSLGWGTASGEQY